Listed here are 23 T cell receptor delta chains from one sample, sequenced in a study of gamma-delta chains in newborns, infants, children. TCRdb re-analyzed the reads via CATT. The profile shows over a thousand delta-chain clones, under 3.5% of them singletons. The sequenced sample consisted of blood. These receptor sequences come from a child who was a newborn, infant or young child, either healthy, febrile or measles-vaccinated (not recorded which).

This clone was counted a few times. A single base is all that separates this from a far larger clone, so a read error is likely. Other nucleotide sequences from this sample produce the same CDR3. The chain is built from TRDV2 and TRDJ3; 11 nucleotides match TRDD3. The CDR3 length is 18 residues. Germline CDR1 and CDR2: GEAIGNYY and EKD. The chain's CDR3 is CACDTVLGDTWDTRQMFF. The CDR3, as DNA: TGTGCCTGCGACACCGTACTGGGGGATACCTGGGACACCCGACAGATGTTTTTC.

This clone has only a few counts. It is likely a read error: a sequence one base away is far more abundant. The chain has TRDV2 and TRDJ3, with TRDD3 identical over 7 bases. V was pared by 3 bases and J by 0 bases, with 7 bases of the junction left unmatched. In germline, CDR1 is GEAIGNYY, CDR2 EKD. The CDR3 runs to 18 residues. The CDR3 loop reads CACDLTGASSWDTRQMFF. As DNA, the CDR3 is TGTGCCTGTGACCTTACTGGGGCTAGCTCCTGGGACACCCGACAGATGTTTTTC.

This clone was seen only a few times. It differs at one base from a far larger clone, so likely a read error. The chain joins TRDV2 to TRDJ2; 12 bases map to TRDD3. This CDR3 has 19 amino acids. CDR1 GEAIGNYY and CDR2 EKD come from the germline V gene. The CDR3 nucleotides are TGTGCCTGTGACACCGTACTGGGGGATACCAGAGCTTTGTCAGCACAACTCTTCTTT. It is translated as CACDTVLGDTRALSAQLFF.

A remark on this clone: The TCRdb protein, from a much larger clone, departs from this DNA's translation at residue 11, likely by read error; the protein shown derives from the DNA. The chain employs TRDV2 and TRDJ3; 9 bases line up with TRDD3. Germline V gene data show CDR1 as GEAIGNYY and CDR2 as EKD. There are 17 residues in the CDR3. V lost 0 bases to trimming and J lost 9 bases; unmatched junction nucleotides: 8. The CDR3 nucleotides read TGTGCCTGTGACACCGTACTGGGGGACCGAAGCACCCGACAGATGTTTTTC. This encodes CACDTVLGDRSTRQMFF.

About this clone: A read error likely explains this, since a far larger clone differs by one base. This chain uses TRDV2 with TRDJ2, with 9 nucleotides matching TRDD3. The CDR3 has 18 amino acids. The V gene's germline CDR1 is GEAIGNYY and CDR2 EKD. Trimming removed 6 bases from V and 3 bases from J; junction bases left unmatched: 16. CDR3 in DNA: TGTGCCTGTAACCCTGTTCTGGGGATACGCCCCGTGACAGCACAACTCTTCTTT. Its protein product is CACNPVLGIRPVTAQLFF.

A remark on this clone: A far larger clone is just one base off, so this is likely a read error. Other DNA sequences from this sample encode an identical CDR3 as well. The J gene is TRDJ3, the V gene TRDV2; D might be TRDD3 (5 bases). V gave up 0 bases and J gave up 2 bases, with 7 bases separating them. In germline, CDR1 is GEAIGNYY, CDR2 EKD. The CDR3 has 16 amino acids. CDR3: CACDTWGTWDTRQMFF. The CDR3 DNA sequence: TGTGCCTGTGACACCTGGGGAACCTGGGACACCCGACAGATGTTTTTC.

On this clone itself: A read error is possible here, since a much larger clone lies one base away. This rearrangement joins TRDV2 to TRDJ3, with TRDD3 matching over 11 bases. Germline assignment: CDR1 GEAIGNYY and CDR2 EKD. The CDR3 sequence is 20 residues long. Here the CDR3 reads CACDGMGDTTSSWDTLQMFF. CDR3 coding DNA: TGTGCCTGTGACGGAATGGGGGATACGACAAGCTCCTGGGACACCCTACAGATGTTTTTC.

About this clone: The protein held in TCRdb is that of a much larger clone and does not match this DNA's translation at residue 13, likely because of a read error; the protein shown is translated from the DNA. The rearrangement uses TRDV2 and TRDJ3, with D possibly matching TRDD3 (5 bases). Per germline, CDR1 GEAIGNYY and CDR2 EKD. There are 16 residues in the CDR3. This chain's CDR3 is CACDTPSSWDTRRMFF. In nucleotides, the CDR3 is TGTGCCTGTGACACGCCCAGCTCCTGGGACACCCGACGGATGTTTTTC.

This clone ranks as large. Other DNA sequences from this sample encode an identical CDR3 as well. The rearrangement joins TRDV2 to TRDJ3; the match to TRDD3 covers 8 bases. The CDR3 runs to 16 residues. The trim removed 3 bases at V and 0 bases at J, leaving 0 bases unmatched. In germline, CDR1 is GEAIGNYY, CDR2 EKD. DNA for the CDR3: TGTGCCTGTGACGGGATACGCTCCTGGGACACCCGACAGATGTTTTTC. Its translation: CACDGIRSWDTRQMFF.

Points on this clone: This sequence may be a read error, since a much larger clone differs from it by one base. The J gene is TRDJ1, the V gene TRDV2, with D possibly being TRDD3 (5 bases). The CDR3 is 13 residues long. Deletions cut 5 bases from V and 10 bases from J, with 19 bases between. In germline, CDR1 is GEAIGNYY, CDR2 EKD. CDR3 loop: CACGTVGGQILIF. In DNA form, the CDR3 reads TGTGCCTGTGGCACGGTCGGGGGGCAAATACTCATCTTT.

This clone is judged large. The identical CDR3 is also encoded by other nucleotide sequences in the sample. V usage is TRDV2 and J usage is TRDJ3; 11 positions agree with TRDD3. Germline V gives CDR1 GEAIGNYY, CDR2 EKD. The ends lost 1 base at V and 2 bases at J; junction bases unmatched: 3. This CDR3 region has 18 residues. CDR3 nucleotide sequence: TGTGCCTGTGACACTTTACTGGGGGATACCTGGGACACCCGACAGATGTTTTTC. This encodes CACDTLLGDTWDTRQMFF.

On this clone itself: The junction does not match germline at one end; this may be a read error. Additional DNA sequences in this sample encode the identical CDR3. J is TRDJ1 and V is TRDV2; D may be TRDD1 or TRDD3 (5 bases each). CDR3 size: 13 residues. Germline CDR1 is GEAIGNYY and CDR2 is EKD. The DNA of the CDR3 is TGTGCCTGTGACACTGTCGGGGGGCAAATACTCATCTTC. Translated, it gives CACDTVGGQILIF.

This clone has just a few counts. A much larger clone differs from this one at a single base, so this may be a read error. Distinct nucleotide sequences in the sample also encode this CDR3. The V gene is TRDV2, the J gene TRDJ2, with 9 bases lining up with TRDD3. There are 17 residues in the CDR3. Germline V gene lookup returns CDR1 GEAIGNYY and CDR2 EKD. CDR3 sequence reads: CACDTVGGIPMTAQLFF. The DNA of the CDR3 is TGTGCCTGTGACACGGTGGGGGGGATACCGATGACGGCACAACTCTTCTTT.

This clone is labeled as large. This same CDR3 is encoded by further DNA sequences in the sample. The rearrangement uses TRDV2 and TRDJ3; a possible D gene is TRDD3 (5 bases). This CDR3 has 18 residues. Per the germline V gene, CDR1 is GEAIGNYY and CDR2 is EKD. Trimming removed 0 bases at V and 0 bases at J, with 11 bases between. CDR3 DNA: TGTGCCTGTGACACCGCCTGGGTAAGCTCCTGGGACACCCGACAGATGTTTTTC. It encodes CACDTAWVSSWDTRQMFF.

This clone was seen more than once but under ten times. The rearrangement uses TRDV2 and TRDJ1, with 7 bases identical to TRDD3. V dropped 4 bases and J dropped 0; count of bases not matched to a gene: 4. Per germline, CDR1 GEAIGNYY and CDR2 EKD. The CDR3 has 14 amino acids. CDR3 in amino acids: CACEPLGDTDKLIF. The CDR3 nucleotides are TGTGCCTGTGAACCCCTGGGGGACACCGATAAACTCATCTTT.

Comments on this clone: This sample also contains other DNA sequences that code for the same CDR3. The chain couples TRDV2 to TRDJ1; TRDD3 matches 13 bases. This CDR3 comprises 17 residues. V trimming: 1 base; J trimming: 3 bases; junction bases outside the gene matches: 7. Per the germline V gene, CDR1 is GEAIGNYY and CDR2 is EKD. The CDR3 DNA reads TGTGCCTGTGACACTTTGACTGGGGGATACGCGCCCGATAAACTCATCTTT. Its protein is CACDTLTGGYAPDKLIF.

A few counts support this clone. With only one base between it and a far larger clone, this is likely a read error. The same CDR3 is also encoded by other DNA sequences in this sample. The gene calls are TRDV2 and TRDJ3; 7 bases align to TRDD3. Germline V lookup: CDR1 GEAIGNYY, CDR2 EKD. The V and J ends lost 0 bases and 2 bases, in that order; junction bases with no gene match: 3. The CDR3 consists of 17 residues. CDR3 sequence: CACDTAGGPWDTRQMFF. Here the CDR3 DNA reads TGTGCCTGTGACACCGCTGGGGGGCCCTGGGACACCCGACAGATGTTTTTC.

This clone showed up just a few times. The rearrangement joins TRDV2 to TRDJ3; tentatively, D is TRDD2 (6 bases). The CDR3 loop spans 20 amino acids. The germline V gene encodes CDR1 GEAIGNYY and CDR2 EKD. V dropped 1 base and J dropped 1 base, with 19 bases sitting between them. The DNA of the CDR3 is TGTGCCTGTGACACGAAGGCCTTCCCACCCGCGTCCTGGGACACCCGACAGATGTTTTTC. This codes for CACDTKAFPPASWDTRQMFF.

Of note for this clone: Just one base apart from a much larger clone, this may be a read error. V usage is TRDV2 and J usage is TRDJ1, with 13 bases identical to TRDD3. The CDR3 is made up of 22 amino acids. The V gene's germline CDR1 is GEAIGNYY and CDR2 EKD. V was pared by 3 bases and J by 1 base, with 22 bases of the junction left unmatched. CDR3 loop: CACDRPPTLRTGGYAITDKLIF. The CDR3 coding sequence is TGTGCCTGTGACCGGCCTCCTACTTTACGTACTGGGGGATACGCTATCACCGATAAACTCATCTTT.

This clone is labeled as large. The chain recombines TRDV2 with TRDJ3; 10 positions match TRDD3. CDR3 size: 18 residues. V gave up 1 base and J gave up 0 bases; unmatched junction bases: 2. Germline V CDR1 and CDR2: GEAIGNYY, EKD. CDR3 in amino acids: CACDTGGYLSWDTRQMFF. CDR3 coding DNA: TGTGCCTGTGACACTGGGGGATACCTCTCCTGGGACACCCGACAGATGTTTTTC.

Points on this clone: A much larger clone sits a single nucleotide away, making a read error possible. V usage is TRDV2 and J usage is TRDJ2, with TRDD3 matching 9 bases. Germline CDR1 GEAIGNYY, CDR2 EKD. CDR3 length: 13 amino acids. CDR3 sequence (DNA): TGTGCCAGTGACACCTGGGGGATAGCACAACTCTTCTTT. This sequence encodes CASDTWGIAQLFF.

This clone has a handful of counts. The mismatch at residue 12 between this DNA's translation and the TCRdb protein of a much larger clone likely reflects a read error; the protein shown is translated from the DNA. The CDR3 region is CACDAVSTRTDELIF. DNA of the CDR3: TGTGCCTGTGACGCGGTTTCAACTAGGACCGATGAACTCATCTTT. This chain uses TRDV2 with TRDJ1; D is unresolved. The CDR3 runs to 15 residues. Germline CDR1 is GEAIGNYY and CDR2 is EKD.

By share of the sample, this clone is large. Other DNA sequences in this sample translate to the same CDR3. The chain joins TRDV2 to TRDJ1; a possible D gene is TRDD3 (6 bases). This CDR3 has 16 residues. Between the trimmed V and J ends, which lost 0 bases and 0 bases, there was a span of 13 bases. Germline lookup yields CDR1 GEAIGNYY and CDR2 EKD. The CDR3 DNA reads TGTGCCTGTGACACCGTTGGGGGGTCTTACACCGATAAACTCATCTTT. It encodes CACDTVGGSYTDKLIF.